Shown below are 20 T cell receptor beta chains from a single sample sequenced in a study of blood T cells in healthy people across ages. Then a second PCR, running roughly 6 to 12 cycles, was carried out with a sample-barcoded 5' primer and a J-beta primer mix. TCRdb reprocessed the 5' RACE reads via MiXCR and lists one record per CDR3 protein. The sample has under 2,000,000 distinct CDR3 sequences; just under 50% are singletons. Input material: blood. The receptors come from a woman in her 40s in good health.

The rearrangement joins TRBV6-1 to TRBJ2-5, with 12 nucleotides matching TRBD1. The tail of the sequence fits TRBJ2-7 better, so the J call may be wrong. CDR3 length: 15 amino acids. In germline, CDR1 is MNHNS, CDR2 SASEGT. The CDR3 loop is CASRRDRGPTYEQYF. CDR3 DNA sequence: TGTGCCAGCAGACGGGACAGGGGGCCCACCTACGAGCAGTACTTC.

The chain is built from TRBV5-1 and TRBJ2-2, with D possibly TRBD1 on 7 matching bases. Trimming took off 0 bases at V and 7 bases at J, with 16 bases between the two ends. This CDR3 has 16 residues. Germline CDR1 SGHRS, CDR2 YFSETQ. The CDR3 DNA reads as TGCGCCAGCAGCTTGGTGGCGGGACAGAAAAACGGGGAGCTGTTTTTT. It encodes CASSLVAGQKNGELFF.

This clonotype was seen a single time. The V and J genes are TRBV6-5 and TRBJ2-7; D is ambiguous. The J call may be incorrect, as the DNA end agrees better with TRBJ2-5. Per the germline V gene, CDR1 is MNHEY and CDR2 is SVGAGI. The CDR3 is 15 amino acids. The CDR3 DNA reads TGTGCCAGCAGTTACTCCTACAGCAATACGGAGACCCAGTACTTC. It encodes CASSYSYSNTETQYF.

This clonotype has only a few counts. The chain links TRBV9 to TRBJ2-7; the D gene is possibly TRBD1 (5 bases). The V gene's germline CDR1 is SGDLS and CDR2 YYNGEE. This CDR3 contains 15 residues. V lost 4 bases, J lost 3 bases, and 17 bases lay in between. CDR3 loop: CASSPSSVRGYEQYF. In DNA form, the CDR3 reads TGTGCCAGCAGCCCCAGCAGCGTTAGGGGCTACGAGCAGTACTTC. The complete variable domain, with remaining parts taken from reference TRBV9 and TRBJ2-7, reads DSGVTQTPKHLITATGQRVTLRCSPRSGDLSVYWYQQSLDQGLQFLIQYYNGEERAKGNILERFSAQQFPDLHSELNLSSLELGDSALYFCASSPSSVRGYEQYFGPGTRLTVT.

This clonotype was detected only a few times. The rearrangement uses TRBV7-2 and TRBJ2-1; 9 nucleotides align to TRBD2. Trimming at V came to 1 base and at J to 2 bases, leaving 3 bases not matched to a gene. Germline-derived CDR1 and CDR2 are SGHTA and FQGNSA. CDR3 length equals 16 residues. The CDR3: CASSLVRGGAYNEQFF. In DNA form, the CDR3 reads TGTGCCAGCAGCTTAGTCCGCGGGGGGGCCTACAATGAGCAGTTCTTC.

This clonotype was detected a few times. The CDR3 nucleotides are TGTGCCAGCAGATCCCCACCGAACTATGGCTACACCTTC. Translation: CASRSPPNYGYTF. The rearrangement links TRBV6-5 to TRBJ1-2; D remains ambiguous. Trimming removed 6 bases at V and 2 bases at J, with 10 bases between. Germline V gene sequence: CDR1 MNHEY, CDR2 SVGAGI. CDR3 size: 13 residues.

Only a few counts were recorded for this clonotype. This sequence joins TRBV7-2 and TRBJ2-1; a weak D match, TRBD1 (6 bases). The germline gives CDR1 SGHTA, CDR2 FQGNSA. The V end was cut by 1 base, the J end by 4 bases, with 11 bases between. The CDR3 has 15 amino acids. The CDR3 DNA is TGTGCCAGCAGCTTAGATGGGACAACTTACAATGAGCAGTTCTTC. Amino acids: CASSLDGTTYNEQFF.

The rearrangement uses TRBV11-3 and TRBJ2-3; D remains ambiguous. There are 12 residues in the CDR3. Germline V gene lookup returns CDR1 SGHNT and CDR2 YENEEA. V was trimmed by 4 bases and J by 6 bases, leaving 8 bases between them. The CDR3 bases are TGTGCCAGCAGCTATATGGCGGATACGCAGTATTTT. Protein: CASSYMADTQYF.

Comments on this clonotype: Being one base from a much bigger clone, this may be a read error. The gene calls are TRBV2 and TRBJ2-6; D unclear. Trimming removed 5 bases at V and 2 bases at J, with 16 bases between. Germline CDR1 reads SNHLY; CDR2 reads FYNNEI. The CDR3 runs 17 residues. CDR3 protein: CASSQEPLPPGANVLTF. The DNA for the CDR3 is TGTGCCAGCAGTCAGGAACCCCTTCCCCCTGGGGCCAACGTCCTGACTTTC.

Comment on this clonotype: Sequence at one end of the junction differs from germline and may be a read error. The chain has TRBV10-3 and TRBJ1-4, with D unclear. The CDR3 has 13 amino acids. Germline V CDR1 and CDR2: ENHRY, SYGVKD. The CDR3 DNA is TGTGCCATCAGTGACAGGCTGAATGAAAGACTGTTTTTT. This gives the protein CAISDRLNERLFF.

This clonotype turned up a few times. The chain uses TRBV12-5 and TRBJ2-5; perhaps D is TRBD1 or TRBD2 (5 bases each). This CDR3 is built from 15 residues. V gave up 7 bases and J gave up 2 bases, with 17 bases separating them. In germline, CDR1 is LGHNT, CDR2 FRNRAP. CDR3 DNA: TGTGCTAGTGCTTTAGCCGGGACCGCACAAGAGACCCAGTACTTC. This encodes CASALAGTAQETQYF.

This clonotype occurred a few times. This rearrangement joins TRBV7-6 to TRBJ2-3; D is unresolved. V lost 1 base and J 0 bases, leaving 11 bases between the germline ends. The CDR3 loop spans 16 amino acids. Germline CDR1 is SGHVS and CDR2 is FNYEAQ. CDR3 protein: CASSLDVRTSTDTQYF. Here the CDR3 DNA reads TGTGCCAGCAGCTTAGATGTCAGAACTAGCACAGATACGCAGTATTTT.

This clonotype was seen a few times. V is TRBV7-2 and J is TRBJ2-5; D is unclear. The germline V gene has CDR1 SGHTA and CDR2 FQGNSA. This CDR3 is 15 amino acids long. Trimming removed 5 bases from V and 0 bases from J, with 13 bases in between. The CDR3 bases are TGTGCCAGCAGCCCACCGTCCGTATACCAAGAGACCCAGTACTTC. Translated, it gives CASSPPSVYQETQYF. The whole variable domain, filled in from reference TRBV7-2 and TRBJ2-5, reads GAGVSQSPSNKVTEKGKDVELRCDPISGHTALYWYRQSLGQGLEFLIYFQGNSAPDKSGLPSDRFSAERTGGSVSTLTIQRTQQEDSAVYLCASSPPSVYQETQYFGPGTRLLVL.

This CDR3 is CASSLAGTSGNQETQYF. CDR3 coding DNA: TGTGCCAGCAGCTTGGCCGGGACTAGCGGCAACCAAGAGACCCAGTACTTC. V usage is TRBV7-2 and J usage is TRBJ2-5, with 11 bases that match TRBD2. The ends lost 3 bases at V and 0 bases at J; junction bases unmatched: 6. Germline CDR1 and CDR2: SGHTA and FQGNSA. There are 17 residues in the CDR3.

This chain uses TRBV5-1 with TRBJ2-1; tentative D call: TRBD1 (5 bases). The V end lost 0 bases, the J end lost 4 bases, and 14 bases lay between the germline ends. From germline, CDR1 is SGHRS and CDR2 YFSETQ. This CDR3 contains 16 residues. DNA for the CDR3: TGCGCCAGCAGCTTGGAAGGGGCGAATTTATACAATGAGCAGTTCTTC. Translation: CASSLEGANLYNEQFF. Full variable domain (rest looked up from reference TRBV5-1 and TRBJ2-1): KAGVTQTPRYLIKTRGQQVTLSCSPISGHRSVSWYQQTPGQGLQFLFEYFSETQRNKGNFPGRFSGRQFSNSRSEMNVSTLELGDSALYLCASSLEGANLYNEQFFGPGTRLTVL.

In nucleotides, the CDR3 is TGCAGTGCTAGAGGTGGTGAGGGGGCAGGTTATGGCTACACCTTC. It is translated as CSARGGEGAGYGYTF. The chain links TRBV20-1 to TRBJ1-2; 7 bases line up with TRBD1. Looked up from germline, CDR1 is DFQATT and CDR2 is SNEGSKA (reference sequence). Trimming cost V 1 base and J 5 bases; bases outside gene matches: 10. This CDR3 region has 15 residues.

The rearrangement uses TRBV13 and TRBJ2-3, with TRBD2 matching 7 bases. Germline CDR1 reads PRHDT; CDR2 reads FYEKMQ (reference sequence). V was pared by 9 bases and J by 8 bases, with 11 bases of the junction left unmatched. This CDR3 comprises 13 residues. The CDR3 sequence: CASSQAGSGTQYF. The CDR3 bases are TGTGCCAGTTCACAAGCGGGGTCAGGTACGCAGTATTTT.

This sequence joins TRBV7-2 and TRBJ1-1; the D is unclear. This CDR3 has 14 residues. CDR1 and CDR2 from the germline V gene are SGHTA and FQGNSA. Trimming removed 3 bases at V and 2 bases at J, with 10 bases between. CDR3 nucleotides: TGTGCCAGCAGCTTTTTACCAGGCAACACTGAAGCTTTCTTT. Encoded protein: CASSFLPGNTEAFF.

This chain connects TRBV20-1 to TRBJ1-2; a weak D match, TRBD1 (6 bases). CDR3 length: 15 residues. The germline V and J ends were trimmed by 5 bases and 8 bases, with 24 bases remaining between them. The germline V gene has CDR1 DFQATT and CDR2 SNEGSKA (reference sequence). The CDR3 reads CSAPHSARWGQGYTF. The CDR3 DNA reads TGCAGTGCTCCCCACTCGGCACGGTGGGGACAAGGCTACACCTTC.

The rearrangement joins TRBV29-1 to TRBJ2-3; D possibly uses TRBD1 or TRBD2 (5 bases each). The CDR3 covers 10 residues. The V end lost 5 bases, the J end lost 9 bases, and 9 bases lay between the germline ends. Germline CDR1 reads SQVTM; CDR2 reads ANQGSEA. CDR3 sequence reads: CSVQWGTQYF. DNA for the CDR3: TGCAGCGTTCAGTGGGGGACGCAGTATTTT.